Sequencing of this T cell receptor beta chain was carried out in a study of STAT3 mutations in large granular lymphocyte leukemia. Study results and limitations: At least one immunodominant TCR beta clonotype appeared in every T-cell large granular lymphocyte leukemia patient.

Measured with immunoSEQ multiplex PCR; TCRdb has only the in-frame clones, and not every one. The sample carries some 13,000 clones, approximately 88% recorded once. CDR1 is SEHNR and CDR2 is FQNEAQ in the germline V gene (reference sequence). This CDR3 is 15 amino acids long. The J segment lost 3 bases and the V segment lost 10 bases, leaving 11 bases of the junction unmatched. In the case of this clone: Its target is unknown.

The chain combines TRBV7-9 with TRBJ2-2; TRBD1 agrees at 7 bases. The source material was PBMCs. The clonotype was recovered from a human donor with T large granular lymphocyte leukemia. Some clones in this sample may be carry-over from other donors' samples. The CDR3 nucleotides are TGTGCCAAACATAGACAGGGAACGGACACCGGGGAGCTGTTTTTT. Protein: CAKHRQGTDTGELFF.